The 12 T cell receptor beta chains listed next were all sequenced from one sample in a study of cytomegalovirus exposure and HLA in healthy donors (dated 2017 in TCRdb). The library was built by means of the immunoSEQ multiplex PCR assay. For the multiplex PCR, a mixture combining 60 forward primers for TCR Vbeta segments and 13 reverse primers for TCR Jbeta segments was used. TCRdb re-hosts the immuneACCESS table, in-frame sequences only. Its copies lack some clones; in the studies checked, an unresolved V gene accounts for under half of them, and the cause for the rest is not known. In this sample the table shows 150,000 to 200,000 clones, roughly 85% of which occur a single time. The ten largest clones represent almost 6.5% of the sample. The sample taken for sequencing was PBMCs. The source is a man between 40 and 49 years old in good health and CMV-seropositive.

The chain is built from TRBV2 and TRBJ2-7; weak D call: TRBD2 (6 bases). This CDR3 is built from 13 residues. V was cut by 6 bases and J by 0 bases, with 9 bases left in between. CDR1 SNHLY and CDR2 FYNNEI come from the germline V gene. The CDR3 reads CASRRDGSYEQYF. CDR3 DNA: TGTGCCAGCAGGCGGGACGGCTCCTACGAGCAGTACTTC.

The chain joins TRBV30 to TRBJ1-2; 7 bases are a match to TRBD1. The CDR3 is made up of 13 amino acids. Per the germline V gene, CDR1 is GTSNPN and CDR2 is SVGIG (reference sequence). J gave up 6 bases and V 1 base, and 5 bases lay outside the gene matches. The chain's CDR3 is CAWSDRGVDGYTF. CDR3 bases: TGTGCCTGGAGTGACAGGGGAGTGGATGGCTACACCTTC.

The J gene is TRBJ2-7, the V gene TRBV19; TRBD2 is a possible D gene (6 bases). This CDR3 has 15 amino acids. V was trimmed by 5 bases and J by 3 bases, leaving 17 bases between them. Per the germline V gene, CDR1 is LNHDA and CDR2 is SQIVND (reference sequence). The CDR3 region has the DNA TGTGCCAGTAGTCCGTTTGGGGGAGGCGGCTACGAGCAGTACTTC. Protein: CASSPFGGGGYEQYF.

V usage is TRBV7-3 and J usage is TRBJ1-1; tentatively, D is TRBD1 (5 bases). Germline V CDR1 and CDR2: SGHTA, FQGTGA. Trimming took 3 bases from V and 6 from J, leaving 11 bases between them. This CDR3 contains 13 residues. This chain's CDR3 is CASSLGGYAEAFF. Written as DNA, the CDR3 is TGTGCCAGCAGCTTGGGGGGGTACGCTGAAGCTTTCTTT.

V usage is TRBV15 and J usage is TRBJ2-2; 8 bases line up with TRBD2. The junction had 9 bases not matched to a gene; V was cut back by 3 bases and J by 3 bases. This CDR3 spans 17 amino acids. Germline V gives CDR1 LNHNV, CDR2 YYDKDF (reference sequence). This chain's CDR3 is CATSSGLAGAHTGELFF. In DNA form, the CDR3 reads TGTGCCACCAGCAGTGGGCTAGCGGGTGCCCACACCGGGGAGCTGTTTTTT.

The CDR3 nucleotides are TGTGCCAGCAGCCGCTACAGGACCGGGGAGCTGTTTTTT. Amino acid sequence: CASSRYRTGELFF. The chain couples TRBV14 to TRBJ2-2; TRBD1 is a possible D gene (5 bases). The germline CDR1 and CDR2 sequences are SGHDN and FVKESK. The ends were cut back, 4 bases at V and 5 bases at J, with 8 bases in the middle. CDR3 length: 13 residues.

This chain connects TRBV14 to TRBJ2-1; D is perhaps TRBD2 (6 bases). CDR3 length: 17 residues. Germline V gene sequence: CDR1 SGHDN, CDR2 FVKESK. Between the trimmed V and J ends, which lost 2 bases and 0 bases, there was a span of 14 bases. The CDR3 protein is CASSQFFRGSSYNEQFF. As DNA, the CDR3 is TGTGCCAGCAGCCAATTCTTTCGGGGGAGCTCCTACAATGAGCAGTTCTTC.

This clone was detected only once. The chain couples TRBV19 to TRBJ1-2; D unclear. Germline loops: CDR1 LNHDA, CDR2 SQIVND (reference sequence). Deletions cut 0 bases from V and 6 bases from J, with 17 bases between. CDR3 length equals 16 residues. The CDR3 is CASSIESTGNRNGYTF. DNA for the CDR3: TGTGCCAGTAGTATAGAGAGCACGGGTAATCGTAATGGCTACACCTTC.

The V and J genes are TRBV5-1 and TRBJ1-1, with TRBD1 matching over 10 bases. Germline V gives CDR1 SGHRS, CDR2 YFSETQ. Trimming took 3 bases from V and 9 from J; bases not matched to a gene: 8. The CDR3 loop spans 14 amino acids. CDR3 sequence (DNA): TGCGCCAGCAGCTCCGGGACAGGGGTATCTCAAGCTTTCTTT. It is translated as CASSSGTGVSQAFF.

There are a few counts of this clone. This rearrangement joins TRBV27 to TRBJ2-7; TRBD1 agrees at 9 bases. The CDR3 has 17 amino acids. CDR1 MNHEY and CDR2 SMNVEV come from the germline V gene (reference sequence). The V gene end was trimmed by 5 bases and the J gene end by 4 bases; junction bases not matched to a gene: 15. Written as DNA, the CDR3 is TGTGCCAGCAGTCCACAACCCCCGGGACAGGGTTCATACGAGCAGTACTTC. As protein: CASSPQPPGQGSYEQYF.

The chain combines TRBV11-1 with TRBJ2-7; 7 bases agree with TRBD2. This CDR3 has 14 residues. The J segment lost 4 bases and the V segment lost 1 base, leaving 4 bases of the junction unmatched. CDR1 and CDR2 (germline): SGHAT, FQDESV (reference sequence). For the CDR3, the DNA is TGTGCCAGCAGCTTAGATGGCGGGAGTTACGAGCAGTACTTC. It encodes CASSLDGGSYEQYF.

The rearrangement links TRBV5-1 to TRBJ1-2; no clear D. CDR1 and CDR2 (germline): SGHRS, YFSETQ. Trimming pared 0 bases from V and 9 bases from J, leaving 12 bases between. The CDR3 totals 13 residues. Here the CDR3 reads CASSLDGARSYTF. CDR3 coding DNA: TGCGCCAGCAGCTTGGACGGTGCCAGGAGCTACACCTTC.